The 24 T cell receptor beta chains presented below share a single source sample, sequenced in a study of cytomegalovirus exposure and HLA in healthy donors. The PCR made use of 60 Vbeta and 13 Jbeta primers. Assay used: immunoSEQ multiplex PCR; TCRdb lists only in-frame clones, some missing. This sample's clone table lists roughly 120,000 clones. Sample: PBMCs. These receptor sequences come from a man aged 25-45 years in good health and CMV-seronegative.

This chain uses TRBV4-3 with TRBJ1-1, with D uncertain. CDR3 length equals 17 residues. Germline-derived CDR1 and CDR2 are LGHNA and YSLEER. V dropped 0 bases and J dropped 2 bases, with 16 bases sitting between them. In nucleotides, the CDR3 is TGCGCCAGCAGCCAAGATTCTCCGGAGGGATACAACACTGAAGCTTTCTTT. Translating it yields CASSQDSPEGYNTEAFF.

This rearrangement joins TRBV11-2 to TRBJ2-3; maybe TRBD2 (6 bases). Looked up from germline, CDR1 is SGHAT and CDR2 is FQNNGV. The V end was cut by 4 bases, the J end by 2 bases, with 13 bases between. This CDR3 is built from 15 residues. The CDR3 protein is CASSYSGRYTDTQYF. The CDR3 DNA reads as TGTGCCAGCAGCTATAGCGGAAGGTACACAGATACGCAGTATTTT.

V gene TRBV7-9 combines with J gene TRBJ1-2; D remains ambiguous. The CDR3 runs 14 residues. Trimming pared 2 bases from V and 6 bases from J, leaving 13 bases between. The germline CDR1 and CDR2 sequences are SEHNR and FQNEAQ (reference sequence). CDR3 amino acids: CASSLLLGHDGYTF. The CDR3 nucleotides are TGTGCCAGCAGCTTACTCCTAGGCCACGATGGCTACACCTTC.

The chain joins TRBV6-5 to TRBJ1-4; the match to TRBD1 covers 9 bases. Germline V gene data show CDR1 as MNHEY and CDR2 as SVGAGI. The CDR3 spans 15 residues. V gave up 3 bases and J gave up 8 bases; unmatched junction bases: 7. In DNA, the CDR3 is TGTGCCAGCAGTTATGCCCGGACAGGGGTCGAAAAACTGTTTTTT. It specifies CASSYARTGVEKLFF.

The DNA for the CDR3 is TGCGCCAGCAGCTCCCGATTCGATGCGACAGATACGCAGTATTTT. Its protein is CASSSRFDATDTQYF. This rearrangement joins TRBV5-1 to TRBJ2-3; the D is unclear. The CDR3 consists of 15 residues. The germline CDR1 and CDR2 sequences are SGHRS and YFSETQ. Trimming pared 3 bases from V and 3 bases from J, leaving 14 bases between.

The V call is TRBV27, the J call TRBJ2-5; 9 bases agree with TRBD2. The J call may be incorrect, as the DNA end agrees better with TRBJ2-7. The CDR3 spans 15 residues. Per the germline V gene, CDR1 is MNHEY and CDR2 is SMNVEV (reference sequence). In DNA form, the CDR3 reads TGTGCCAGCAGTTTCTTGGCGGGAGGGCCCCCCGAGCAGTACTTC. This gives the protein CASSFLAGGPPEQYF.

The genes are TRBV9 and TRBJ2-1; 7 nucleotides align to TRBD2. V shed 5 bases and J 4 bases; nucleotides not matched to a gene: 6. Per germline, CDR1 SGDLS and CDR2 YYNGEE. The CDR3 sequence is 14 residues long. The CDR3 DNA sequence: TGTGCCAGCAGTTCTAGGGGAGGGTACAATGAGCAGTTCTTC. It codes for CASSSRGGYNEQFF.

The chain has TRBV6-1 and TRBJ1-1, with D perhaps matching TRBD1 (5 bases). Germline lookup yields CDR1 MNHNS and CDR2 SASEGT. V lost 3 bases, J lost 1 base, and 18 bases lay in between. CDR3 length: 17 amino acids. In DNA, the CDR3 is TGTGCCAGCAGTGACCCCTTGGGGGGGGGAAGGAACACTGAAGCTTTCTTT. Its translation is CASSDPLGGGRNTEAFF.

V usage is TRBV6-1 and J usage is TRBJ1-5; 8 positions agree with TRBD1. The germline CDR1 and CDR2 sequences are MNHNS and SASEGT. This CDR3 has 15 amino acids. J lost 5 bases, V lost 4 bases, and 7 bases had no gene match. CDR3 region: CASSGQGTLYQPQHF. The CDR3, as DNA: TGTGCCAGCAGTGGACAGGGGACGTTATATCAGCCCCAGCATTTT.

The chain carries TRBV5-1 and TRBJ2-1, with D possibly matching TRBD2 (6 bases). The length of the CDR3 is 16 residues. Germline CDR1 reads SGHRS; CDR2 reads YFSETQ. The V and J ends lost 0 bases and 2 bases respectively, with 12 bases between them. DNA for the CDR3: TGCGCCAGCAGCTTGGACGTGGGGGGAACCTACAATGAGCAGTTCTTC. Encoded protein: CASSLDVGGTYNEQFF.

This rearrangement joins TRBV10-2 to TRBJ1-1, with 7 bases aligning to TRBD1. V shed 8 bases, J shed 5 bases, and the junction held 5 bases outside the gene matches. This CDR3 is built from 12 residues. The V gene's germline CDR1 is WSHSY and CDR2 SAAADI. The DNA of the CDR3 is TGCGCCAGCTCACAGGGGAGGACTGAAGCTTTCTTT. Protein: CASSQGRTEAFF.

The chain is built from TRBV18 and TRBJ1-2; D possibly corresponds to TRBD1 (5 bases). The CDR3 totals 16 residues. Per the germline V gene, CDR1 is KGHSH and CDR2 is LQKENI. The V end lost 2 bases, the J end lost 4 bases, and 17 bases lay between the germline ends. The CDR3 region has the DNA TGTGCCAGCTCACCAACGGTCCTGGACAACGTCTATGGCTACACCTTC. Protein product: CASSPTVLDNVYGYTF.

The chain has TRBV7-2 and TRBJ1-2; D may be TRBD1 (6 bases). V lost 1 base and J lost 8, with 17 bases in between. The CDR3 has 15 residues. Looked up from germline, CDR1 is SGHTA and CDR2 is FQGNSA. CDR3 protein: CASSLGPRGFGGYTF. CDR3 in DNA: TGTGCCAGCAGCTTAGGCCCCAGGGGTTTCGGGGGCTACACCTTC.

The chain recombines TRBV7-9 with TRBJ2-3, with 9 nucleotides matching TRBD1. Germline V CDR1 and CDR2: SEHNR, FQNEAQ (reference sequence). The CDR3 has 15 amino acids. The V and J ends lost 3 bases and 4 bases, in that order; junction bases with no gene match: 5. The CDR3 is CASSFYRGLSDTQYF. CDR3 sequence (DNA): TGTGCCAGCAGCTTTTACAGGGGGCTATCAGATACGCAGTATTTT.

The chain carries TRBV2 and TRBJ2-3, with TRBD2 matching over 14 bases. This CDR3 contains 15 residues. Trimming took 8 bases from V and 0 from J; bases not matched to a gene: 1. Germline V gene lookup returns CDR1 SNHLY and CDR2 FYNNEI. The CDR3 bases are TGTGCCAGCGGGACTAGCGGGGGAAGCACAGATACGCAGTATTTT. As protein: CASGTSGGSTDTQYF.

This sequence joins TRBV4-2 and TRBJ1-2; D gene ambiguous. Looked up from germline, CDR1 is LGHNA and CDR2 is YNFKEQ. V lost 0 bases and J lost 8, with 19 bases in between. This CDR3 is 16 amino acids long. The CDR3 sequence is CASSQEGSRIRPGYTF. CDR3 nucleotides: TGTGCCAGCAGCCAAGAAGGTTCGAGAATCAGGCCGGGCTACACCTTC.

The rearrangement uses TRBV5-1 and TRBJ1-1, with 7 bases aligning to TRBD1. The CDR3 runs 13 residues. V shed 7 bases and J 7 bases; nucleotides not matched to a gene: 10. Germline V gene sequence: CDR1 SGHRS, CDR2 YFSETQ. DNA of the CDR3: TGCGCCAGCGCCCAGGGACAGCTTTATGAAGCTTTCTTT. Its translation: CASAQGQLYEAFF.

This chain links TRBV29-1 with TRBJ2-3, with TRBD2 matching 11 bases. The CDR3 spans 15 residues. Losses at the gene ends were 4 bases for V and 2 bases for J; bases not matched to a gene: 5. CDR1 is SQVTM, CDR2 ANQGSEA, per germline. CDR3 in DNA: TGCAGCGTTGTAATACTAGCGGGAGTCACAGATACGCAGTATTTT. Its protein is CSVVILAGVTDTQYF.

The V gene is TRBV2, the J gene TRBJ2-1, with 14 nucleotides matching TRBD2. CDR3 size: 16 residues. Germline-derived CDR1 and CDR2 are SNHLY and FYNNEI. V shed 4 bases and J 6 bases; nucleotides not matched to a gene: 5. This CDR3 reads CASSATTSGRVNEQFF. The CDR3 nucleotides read TGTGCCAGCAGTGCCACGACTAGCGGGAGGGTCAATGAGCAGTTCTTC.

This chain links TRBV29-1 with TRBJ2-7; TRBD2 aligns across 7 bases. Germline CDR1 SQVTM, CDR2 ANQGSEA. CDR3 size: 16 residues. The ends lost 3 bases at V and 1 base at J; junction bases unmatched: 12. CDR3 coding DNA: TGCAGCGTTGAGGGCCCCGCGGGAGCACAGTCCTACGAGCAGTACTTC. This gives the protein CSVEGPAGAQSYEQYF.

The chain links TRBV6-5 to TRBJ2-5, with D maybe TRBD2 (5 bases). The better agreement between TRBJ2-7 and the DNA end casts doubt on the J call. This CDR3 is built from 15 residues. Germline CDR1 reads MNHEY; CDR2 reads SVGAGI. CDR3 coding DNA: TGTGCCAGCAGTTACTCGTCTGGGGAGACCTACGAGCAGTACTTC. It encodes CASSYSSGETYEQYF.

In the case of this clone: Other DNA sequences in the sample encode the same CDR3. CDR3 coding DNA: TGTGCCAGCAGCTTAGGGAGCTCCTATAATTCACCCCTCCACTTT. It translates to CASSLGSSYNSPLHF. The chain recombines TRBV5-6 with TRBJ1-6; no firm D call. This CDR3 contains 15 residues. From germline, CDR1 is SGHDT and CDR2 YYEEEE. The V and J ends lost 2 bases and 0 bases respectively, with 6 bases between them.

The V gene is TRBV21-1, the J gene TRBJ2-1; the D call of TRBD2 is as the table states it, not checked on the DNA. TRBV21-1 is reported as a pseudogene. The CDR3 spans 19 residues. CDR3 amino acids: CASSKGTSGPVSSYNEQFF. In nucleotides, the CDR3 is TGTGCCAGCAGCAAAGGGACTAGCGGACCCGTTAGCTCCTACAATGAGCAGTTCTTC.

In DNA, the CDR3 is TGTGCCAGCAGTGATGACAGGAACACTGAAGCTTTCTTT. Protein: CASSDDRNTEAFF. The chain employs TRBV2 and TRBJ1-1; TRBD1 might be the D (5 bases). V lost 3 bases, J lost 1 base, and 6 bases lay in between. The length of the CDR3 is 13 residues. Germline CDR1 SNHLY, CDR2 FYNNEI.